The 11 T cell receptor beta chains presented below share a single source sample, sequenced in a study of blood T cells in healthy people across ages. It was with a sample-barcoded 5' primer and a J-beta primer mix that a second PCR of roughly 7 to 12 cycles was run. TCRdb re-derived calls from the 5' RACE reads in MiXCR, one entry per CDR3 protein. The table lists about 1.4 million distinct CDR3 sequences, roughly 60% of them singletons. The sample comprised blood. The source is a man between 18 and 29 years old in good health.

This rearrangement joins TRBV2 to TRBJ2-1, with D perhaps matching TRBD1 or TRBD2 (5 bases each). Germline V gives CDR1 SNHLY, CDR2 FYNNEI. The V end lost 4 bases, the J end lost 9 bases, and 7 bases lay between the germline ends. The CDR3 is made up of 11 amino acids. CDR3 in amino acids: CASSGDAEQFF. The CDR3 DNA reads TGTGCCAGCAGTGGGGACGCTGAGCAGTTCTTC.

This chain connects TRBV29-1 to TRBJ2-7, with 13 bases fitting TRBD2. Germline V gene sequence: CDR1 SQVTM, CDR2 ANQGSEA. This CDR3 contains 17 residues. V shed 5 bases, J shed 2 bases, and the junction held 12 bases outside the gene matches. CDR3 sequence (DNA): TGCAGCGTTACAGGGACTAGCGGGACCCCGGGAGCCTACGAGCAGTACTTC. Translation: CSVTGTSGTPGAYEQYF.

The V call is TRBV4-2, the J call TRBJ2-1; no clear D. The length of the CDR3 is 11 residues. V was trimmed by 9 bases and J by 9 bases, leaving 12 bases between them. CDR1 LGHNA and CDR2 YNFKEQ come from the germline V gene. DNA of the CDR3: TGTGCCAGTAGTATGGGCAGTGAGCAGTTCTTC. Its translation: CASSMGSEQFF.

The chain has TRBV20-1 and TRBJ1-1, with TRBD1 matching over 7 bases. There are 15 residues in the CDR3. The germline V gene encodes CDR1 DFQATT and CDR2 SNEGSKA (reference sequence). Trimming took 6 bases from V and 5 from J; bases not matched to a gene: 15. For the CDR3, the DNA is TGCAGTGCGATCCCGACAGGGTGGGGGGGAACTGAAGCTTTCTTT. Translated: CSAIPTGWGGTEAFF.

This chain connects TRBV25-1 to TRBJ1-5; possible D gene TRBD1, 6 bases. This CDR3 contains 14 residues. Germline CDR1 and CDR2: MGHDK and SYGVNS. V was clipped by 2 bases and J by 3 bases, with 8 bases between them. The CDR3 DNA reads as TGTGCCAGCAGTGAAGGGGACAACAATCAGCCCCAGCATTTT. Translated: CASSEGDNNQPQHF. Full variable domain (outside the CDR3, taken from reference TRBV25-1 and TRBJ1-5): EADIYQTPRYLVIGTGKKITLECSQTMGHDKMYWYQQDPGMELHLIHYSYGVNSTEKGDLSSESTVSRIRTEHFPLTLESARPSHTSQYLCASSEGDNNQPQHFGDGTRLSIL.

This clonotype has just a few counts. V usage is TRBV7-9 and J usage is TRBJ2-1; 7 bases agree with TRBD1. Germline V lookup: CDR1 SEHNR, CDR2 FQNEAQ (reference sequence). The CDR3 totals 15 residues. With V trimmed by 3 bases and J by 5 bases, 7 bases remained unmatched. CDR3 nucleotide sequence: TGTGCCAGCAGCTTTAACCGGGACAGAGACAATGAGCAGTTCTTC. Translation: CASSFNRDRDNEQFF. Combining the CDR3 with reference TRBV7-9 and TRBJ2-1 gives the whole variable domain DTGVSQNPRHKITKRGQNVTFRCDPISEHNRLYWYRQTLGQGPEFLTYFQNEAQLEKSRLLSDRFSAERPKGSFSTLEIQRTEQGDSAMYLCASSFNRDRDNEQFFGPGTRLTVL.

This rearrangement joins TRBV9 to TRBJ2-3, with D unclear. The CDR3 length is 15 residues. V was trimmed by 6 bases and J by 2 bases, leaving 16 bases between them. Per the germline V gene, CDR1 is SGDLS and CDR2 is YYNGEE. The CDR3: CASTQDGATTDTQYF. The DNA of the CDR3 is TGTGCCAGCACCCAGGACGGAGCAACCACAGATACGCAGTATTTT.

There are a few counts of this clonotype. This chain links TRBV6-4 with TRBJ1-4; D uncertain. Trimming left V 5 bases short and J 0 bases short, with 10 bases between. Germline CDR1 reads MRHNA; CDR2 reads SNTAGT. This CDR3 comprises 15 residues. The CDR3 loop is CASSRGIATNEKLFF. Written as DNA, the CDR3 is TGTGCCAGCAGTCGCGGGATTGCAACTAATGAAAAACTGTTTTTT.

The chain carries TRBV20-1 and TRBJ1-2; 9 bases align to TRBD1. The junction had 9 bases not matched to a gene; V was cut back by 1 base and J by 6 bases. The CDR3 contains 15 residues. CDR1 and CDR2 (germline): DFQATT, SNEGSKA (reference sequence). CDR3: CSARVWTGVGNGYTF. The CDR3 coding sequence is TGCAGTGCTAGAGTCTGGACAGGGGTCGGAAATGGCTACACCTTC.

The J gene is TRBJ2-2, the V gene TRBV7-2; perhaps TRBD1 as D (5 bases). Germline CDR1 reads SGHTA; CDR2 reads FQGNSA. This CDR3 is built from 16 residues. V lost 5 bases and J 1 base, leaving 14 bases between the germline ends. CDR3 DNA: TGTGCCAGCAGCACGTCCAGGGCCCAGAACACCGGGGAGCTGTTTTTT. This sequence encodes CASSTSRAQNTGELFF.

The sample holds a few counts of this clonotype. The V and J genes are TRBV5-1 and TRBJ2-7; TRBD2 aligns across 11 bases. CDR3 length: 13 amino acids. With 6 bases clipped from V and 3 bases from J, the junction kept 2 bases outside the gene matches. Germline V lookup: CDR1 SGHRS, CDR2 YFSETQ. The CDR3 sequence: CASKLAGDYEQYF. CDR3 bases: TGCGCCAGCAAACTAGCGGGAGACTACGAGCAGTACTTC.